This entry lists 26 T cell receptor beta chains sequenced from one sample in a study of low-dose radiotherapy and immunotherapy resistance in tumors. TCR amplification ran 20 PCR cycles using constant-region and V-primer adapter primers. TCRdb re-analysed the reads in MiXCR, keeping a single row per CDR3 protein. The table lists about 50,000 distinct CDR3 sequences, about 10% of them singletons. Specified time point: before trial treatment. The source was PBMCs, collected before treatment. These receptors all stem from a female donor with ovarian cancer.

In regard to this clonotype: This likely came from a read error, as a far larger clone is one base away. The CDR3 DNA follows: TGTGCCAGCAGTTACTCGAGACAGGGGGTACCTCCCAATGAGCAGTTCTTC. This sequence encodes CASSYSRQGVPPNEQFF. The chain recombines TRBV6-5 with TRBJ2-1; 9 bases are a match to TRBD1. The germline gives CDR1 MNHEY, CDR2 SVGAGI. Trimming at V came to 0 bases and at J to 6 bases, leaving 9 bases not matched to a gene. This CDR3 contains 17 residues.

This clonotype came up many times. In DNA, the CDR3 is TGTGCCAGCAGCTTCTCTGTGGGGCAGGCCTCCTACGAGCAGTACTTC. Translating it yields CASSFSVGQASYEQYF. The V gene is TRBV13, the J gene TRBJ2-7, with D possibly being TRBD1 (5 bases). The germline gives CDR1 PRHDT, CDR2 FYEKMQ (reference sequence). The CDR3 contains 16 residues. The V and J ends lost 3 bases and 0 bases respectively, with 15 bases between them.

This clonotype was seen more than once but under ten times. The rearrangement links TRBV28 to TRBJ2-5; D gene uncertain. The CDR3 sequence is 12 residues long. V was cut by 8 bases and J by 5 bases, with 12 bases left in between. Looked up from germline, CDR1 is MDHEN and CDR2 is SYDVKM. CDR3 region: CASRRLAETQYF. The CDR3 DNA reads as TGTGCCAGCCGAAGGCTCGCGGAGACCCAGTACTTC.

There are a few counts of this clonotype. This chain connects TRBV19 to TRBJ1-2; D not resolved. Trimming removed 11 bases from V and 8 bases from J, with 18 bases in between. The CDR3 is 12 amino acids. Germline V gene sequence: CDR1 LNHDA, CDR2 SQIVND (reference sequence). This chain's CDR3 is CAGRRGPLGYTF. The CDR3 nucleotides are TGTGCCGGACGACGTGGACCCCTAGGCTACACCTTC.

This clonotype was seen many times. The DNA is left out, because the CDR3 cannot be placed on it with certainty; the CDR3 is given as TCRdb lists it. The rearrangement links TRBV12-3 or TRBV12-4 to TRBJ2-1; the table's D call TRBD2 went unverified against the DNA. With termini counted, the CDR3 has 13 amino acids. CDR3 region: CASSSSAGNEQFF.

The V and J genes are TRBV2 and TRBJ2-1; 12 bases map to TRBD2. The CDR3 consists of 15 residues. The V and J ends lost 6 bases and 6 bases, in that order; junction bases with no gene match: 6. Germline values: CDR1 SNHLY, CDR2 FYNNEI. The CDR3 DNA follows: TGTGCCAGCAGCGAAACTAGCGGGGGGATCAATGAGCAGTTCTTC. This codes for CASSETSGGINEQFF.

The sample holds one count of this clonotype. The junction departs from the called germline gene at one end, perhaps through a read error. V usage is TRBV7-9 and J usage is TRBJ2-2; the D gene could be TRBD1 or TRBD2 (6 bases each). The CDR3 totals 17 residues. Germline lookup yields CDR1 SEHNR and CDR2 FQNEAQ (reference sequence). The CDR3, as DNA: TGTACCAGCAGCTTCAGTCCGGGGGCGAGATACACCGGGGAGCTGTTTTTT. Protein product: CTSSFSPGARYTGELFF.

This clonotype was counted many times. The chain links TRBV10-3 to TRBJ2-1, with TRBD1 matching over 7 bases. V dropped 4 bases and J dropped 9; count of bases not matched to a gene: 3. Per the germline V gene, CDR1 is ENHRY and CDR2 is SYGVKD. The CDR3 covers 12 residues. The CDR3 sequence is CAISGQGREQFF. The CDR3 DNA is TGTGCCATCAGTGGACAGGGACGTGAGCAGTTCTTC.

This clonotype showed up just a few times. The chain is built from TRBV15 and TRBJ2-5, with TRBD2 as a possible D gene (6 bases). CDR3 length: 16 residues. Germline V gene sequence: CDR1 LNHNV, CDR2 YYDKDF (reference sequence). Trimming removed 2 bases from V and 5 bases from J, with 18 bases in between. The CDR3 sequence is CATSRSWAREVETQYF. CDR3 DNA sequence: TGTGCCACCAGCAGATCATGGGCCAGGGAGGTCGAGACCCAGTACTTC.

Only a few counts were recorded for this clonotype. The rearrangement joins TRBV2 to TRBJ2-7; D is uncertain. The V gene lost 6 bases and the J gene lost 4 bases, with 13 bases spanning the gap. CDR3 length equals 13 residues. Germline V CDR1 and CDR2: SNHLY, FYNNEI. CDR3 nucleotide sequence: TGTGCCAGCAGAAGTGAGACGGATTACGAGCAGTACTTC. Residues: CASRSETDYEQYF.

This clonotype has more than one count but fewer than ten. This chain uses TRBV10-3 with TRBJ2-7; 7 bases line up with TRBD1. The V gene end was trimmed by 6 bases and the J gene end by 2 bases; junction bases not matched to a gene: 4. This CDR3 region has 13 residues. CDR1 is ENHRY, CDR2 SYGVKD, per germline. The CDR3 region has the DNA TGTGCCATCAGCGCCGGACAGGCCTACGAGCAGTACTTC. Protein product: CAISAGQAYEQYF.

This clonotype was recorded many times. The chain recombines TRBV7-2 with TRBJ2-1, with 10 bases fitting TRBD1. The germline V gene encodes CDR1 SGHTA and CDR2 FQGNSA. This CDR3 contains 16 residues. V shed 1 base and J 10 bases; nucleotides not matched to a gene: 10. The CDR3 DNA reads as TGTGCCAGCAGCTTAGGGGGGACAGGGGTTTTGGGGGAGCAGTTCTTC. It encodes CASSLGGTGVLGEQFF. Full variable domain (missing parts from reference TRBV7-2 and TRBJ2-1): GAGVSQSPSNKVTEKGKDVELRCDPISGHTALYWYRQSLGQGLEFLIYFQGNSAPDKSGLPSDRFSAERTGGSVSTLTIQRTQQEDSAVYLCASSLGGTGVLGEQFFGPGTRLTVL.

Many counts were recorded for this clonotype. J is TRBJ1-1 and V is TRBV6-2 or TRBV6-3; no firm D call. Trimming shortened V by 7 bases and J by 5 bases, and 5 bases separated the two germline ends. CDR1 and CDR2 (germline): MNHEY, SVGEGT. The CDR3 is 10 amino acids. In DNA form, the CDR3 reads TGTGCCAGCAAAGAGACTGAAGCTTTCTTT. Translated: CASKETEAFF.

Many counts were recorded for this clonotype. The chain joins TRBV20-1 to TRBJ2-3; TRBD1 might be the D (5 bases). This CDR3 has 16 amino acids. CDR1 DFQATT and CDR2 SNEGSKA come from the germline V gene (reference sequence). The V end was cut by 0 bases, the J end by 4 bases, with 17 bases between. This chain's CDR3 is CSARDVGQGYADTQYF. The CDR3 region has the DNA TGCAGTGCTAGAGATGTCGGGCAGGGATACGCAGATACGCAGTATTTT.

This sequence joins TRBV19 and TRBJ1-5; perhaps TRBD1 as D (6 bases). Trimming cost V 4 bases and J 9 bases, with 19 bases left between them. The germline V gene has CDR1 LNHDA and CDR2 SQIVND (reference sequence). The CDR3 contains 15 residues. The CDR3: CASSTVTGTTAPQHF. The DNA for the CDR3 is TGTGCCAGTAGTACCGTGACAGGAACAACGGCGCCCCAGCATTTT.

This clonotype was counted at least ten times. The rearrangement links TRBV7-9 to TRBJ2-1; D unresolved. V was cut by 2 bases and J by 9 bases, with 5 bases left in between. Germline CDR1 reads SEHNR; CDR2 reads FQNEAQ (reference sequence). CDR3 length: 11 residues. CDR3 protein: CASSLMAEQFF. Here the CDR3 DNA reads TGTGCCAGCAGCTTAATGGCTGAGCAGTTCTTC.

In this sample, this clonotype is medium-sized (0.01 to 0.1%). The chain joins TRBV5-1 to TRBJ2-1, with D unclear. Germline V lookup: CDR1 SGHRS, CDR2 YFSETQ. This CDR3 spans 11 amino acids. V lost 1 base to trimming and J lost 9 bases, with 5 bases between them. CDR3 bases: TGCGCCAGCAGCTTGCAGTCTGAGCAGTTCTTC. Residues: CASSLQSEQFF.

The J gene is TRBJ2-7, the V gene TRBV5-1; D is perhaps TRBD1 (6 bases). Germline V CDR1 and CDR2: SGHRS, YFSETQ. V lost 4 bases and J lost 5, with 16 bases in between. The CDR3 totals 14 residues. In nucleotides, the CDR3 is TGCGCCAGCAGCCGATCCGGGACAACGGACGAGCAGTACTTC. Protein sequence: CASSRSGTTDEQYF.

Regarding this clonotype: No DNA is shown, since the ends of the CDR3 on it are uncertain; the CDR3 is the one TCRdb lists. This chain joins TRBV11-2 and TRBJ2-2; TRBD1 is the table's D call and was not checked against the DNA. From germline, CDR1 is SGHAT and CDR2 FQNNGV. The CDR3 length equals 16 residues, ends included. The chain's CDR3 is CASRPTEVDGRELFFF.

This clonotype was counted many times. This chain joins TRBV24-1 and TRBJ2-1; 8 bases fit TRBD1. There are 16 residues in the CDR3. Per germline, CDR1 KGHDR and CDR2 SFDVKD. After removal of 9 bases from V and 8 bases from J, the junction contained 17 bases not matched to a gene. Here the CDR3 DNA reads TGTGCCACCCAATCCCGGGGCAGGGGGCGCTTGGATGAGCAGTTCTTC. It translates to CATQSRGRGRLDEQFF.

The chain carries TRBV28 and TRBJ2-5; the match to TRBD2 covers 8 bases. J lost 5 bases, V lost 2 bases, and 4 bases had no gene match. The CDR3 sequence is 14 residues long. CDR1 MDHEN and CDR2 SYDVKM come from the germline V gene. CDR3 region: CASSLGTSVETQYF. As DNA, the CDR3 is TGTGCCAGCAGTTTAGGGACTAGTGTGGAGACCCAGTACTTC.

The table lists this clonotype with many counts. This chain connects TRBV29-1 to TRBJ2-1, with D unclear. This CDR3 spans 12 amino acids. Trimming cost V 3 bases and J 4 bases, with 7 bases left between them. Germline CDR1 reads SQVTM; CDR2 reads ANQGSEA. CDR3 in amino acids: CSVDTGYNEQFF. The CDR3 nucleotides are TGCAGCGTTGATACTGGGTACAATGAGCAGTTCTTC.

This clonotype was recorded many times. This rearrangement joins TRBV6-6 to TRBJ1-2; D is uncertain. Trimming removed 2 bases from V and 8 bases from J, with 18 bases in between. Germline V gene sequence: CDR1 MNHNY, CDR2 SVGAGI (reference sequence). The CDR3 extends over 15 amino acids. The CDR3 region is CASSYPPWEGLGYTF. The CDR3 bases are TGTGCCAGCAGTTACCCGCCATGGGAAGGGCTCGGCTACACCTTC.

This clonotype was picked up many times. The chain carries TRBV7-2 and TRBJ2-3, with 11 bases lining up with TRBD2. CDR1 and CDR2 from the germline V gene are SGHTA and FQGNSA. Trimming at V came to 2 bases and at J to 4 bases, leaving 2 bases not matched to a gene. CDR3 length equals 15 residues. The CDR3 sequence: CASSLPTSGADTQYF. Here the CDR3 DNA reads TGTGCCAGCAGCTTACCGACTAGCGGGGCAGATACGCAGTATTTT. Full variable domain (outside the CDR3, taken from reference TRBV7-2 and TRBJ2-3): GAGVSQSPSNKVTEKGKDVELRCDPISGHTALYWYRQSLGQGLEFLIYFQGNSAPDKSGLPSDRFSAERTGGSVSTLTIQRTQQEDSAVYLCASSLPTSGADTQYFGPGTRLTVL.

This chain connects TRBV5-1 to TRBJ1-1; TRBD1 might be the D (5 bases). The CDR3 consists of 13 residues. In germline, CDR1 is SGHRS, CDR2 YFSETQ. The germline V and J ends were trimmed by 2 bases and 6 bases, with 11 bases remaining between them. DNA of the CDR3: TGCGCCAGCAGCTTTAACGGGGGGGCTGAAGCTTTCTTT. This encodes CASSFNGGAEAFF.

This clonotype was picked up many times. The chain is built from TRBV6-2 or TRBV6-3 and TRBJ2-2, with 7 nucleotides matching TRBD2. The CDR3 totals 14 residues. Trimming at V came to 7 bases and at J to 2 bases, leaving 4 bases not matched to a gene. From germline, CDR1 is MNHEY and CDR2 SVGEGT. The CDR3 sequence is CASTPTSNTGELFF. In nucleotides, the CDR3 is TGTGCCAGCACCCCGACTAGCAACACCGGGGAGCTGTTTTTT.